A selection of T cell receptor beta chains follows, all from one sample in a study of shared clonotypes between healthy human individuals. Data came from immunoSEQ multiplex PCR; TCRdb stores just in-frame clones and leaves some out. The data show approximately 320,000 clones, around 87% seen once. The specimen was memory CD8+ T cells sorted from blood. These receptor sequences come from a man aged 18 to 29 in good health. Both conserved end residues are part of each CDR3. D genes are given only for firm matches. The listing skips clone size in some rows; elsewhere it reads once, few, many or a size class.

D	V	J	size	DNA	CDR3
NA	TRBV5-6	TRBJ1-5	NA	TGTGCCAGCAGCTTGGGAGGTCGGCAGCCCCAGCATTTT	CASSLGGRQPQHF
TRBD1	TRBV5-1	TRBJ1-2	NA	TGCGCCAGCAGCTGGGACGGAGACCCTTACAGGGGTTCCAACTATGGCTACACCTTC	CASSWDGDPYRGSNYGYTF
NA	TRBV25-1	TRBJ2-7	many	TGTGCCAGCAGTGAAACTCTGGGACTGAACTACGAGCAGTACTTC	CASSETLGLNYEQYF
TRBD1	TRBV11-2	TRBJ2-1	NA	TGTGCCAGCAGCTCAAGGACAGGGAAGAGCTCCTACAATGAGCAGTTCTTC	CASSSRTGKSSYNEQFF
NA	TRBV27	TRBJ2-2	NA	TGTGCCAGCAGTCCAAACGACAGGATGAGAACCGGGGAGCTGTTTTTT	CASSPNDRMRTGELFF
NA	TRBV9	TRBJ2-7	NA	TGTGCCAGCAGCGTAGACGGGGGCGGAGGGGCCTACGAGCAGTACTTC	CASSVDGGGGAYEQYF
NA	TRBV7-9	TRBJ1-2	NA	TGTGCCAGCAGTTCACAGGGTAACTATGGCTACACCTTC	CASSSQGNYGYTF
NA	TRBV5-1	TRBJ1-6	NA	TGCGCCAGCAGCACCCACCGGGGACGGCTTAATTCACCCCTCCACTTT	CASSTHRGRLNSPLHF
TRBD1	TRBV6-1	TRBJ2-7	once	TGTGCCAGCAGTGATACAGGGGCCTACGAGCAGTACTTC	CASSDTGAYEQYF
NA	TRBV6-5	TRBJ2-7	NA	TGTGCCAGCAGTTACTCGAGGGGGTTCGAGCAGTACTTC	CASSYSRGFEQYF
NA	TRBV7-9	TRBJ2-7	NA	TGTGCCAGCAGCTTAGACCTAGGGGGGCCCGAGCAGTACTTC	CASSLDLGGPEQYF
NA	TRBV5-8	TRBJ1-6	NA	TGTGCCAGCAGCTTCGGCCAGGGGACTTCACCCCTCCACTTT	CASSFGQGTSPLHF
NA	TRBV7-9	TRBJ2-5	NA	TGTGCCAGCAGCTCGCTTACTAGACTACAAGAGACCCAGTACTTC	CASSSLTRLQETQYF
NA	TRBV11-2	TRBJ1-6	NA	TGTGCCAGCAGCTTAGATTTTCCCCACAGGGAAGGATATTCACCCCTCCACTTT	CASSLDFPHREGYSPLHF
NA	TRBV2	TRBJ2-7	once	TGTGCCAGCAGTGACGACTGGGGGCAGCCCTACGAGCAGTACTTC	CASSDDWGQPYEQYF
NA	TRBV25-1	TRBJ2-5	once	TGTGCCAGCAGTGAATTGGAGTACCAAGAGACCCAGTACTTC	CASSELEYQETQYF
NA	TRBV10-3	TRBJ2-7	NA	TGTGCCATCAGCGACTGGACAGCCAGGGAGGTCTACGAGCAGTACTTC	CAISDWTAREVYEQYF
TRBD1	TRBV5-6	TRBJ2-5	NA	TGTGCCAGCAGCGGACAGGGGGCGCCTGGTGAGACCCAGTACTTC	CASSGQGAPGETQYF
NA	TRBV27	TRBJ1-2	NA	TGTGCCAGCAGTTCTAGGCAGAGCTATGGCTACACCTTC	CASSSRQSYGYTF
TRBD1	TRBV7-2	TRBJ2-7	once	TGTGCCAGCAGCTCCCGGGACAGGGCTTACGAGCAGTACTTC	CASSSRDRAYEQYF
TRBD2	TRBV28	TRBJ2-5	NA	TGTGCCAGCACTAAATTCGCGGGGGGCCGAGAGACCCAGTACTTC	CASTKFAGGRETQYF
NA	TRBV4-1	TRBJ1-1	NA	TGCGCCAGCAGGTTAGGATCACTCAACACTGAAGCTTTCTTT	CASRLGSLNTEAFF
TRBD1	TRBV2	TRBJ1-2	NA	TGTGCCAGCAGTGAAGCGGGGTTCAGGGGGCTCCGCTATGGCTACACCTTC	CASSEAGFRGLRYGYTF
NA	TRBV12-2	TRBJ2-7	once	TGTGCAAGTCGCTTCCGGACAGAGGACTCCTACGAGCAGTACTTC	CASRFRTEDSYEQYF